The T cell receptor beta chain described here comes from a study of T cell repertoires in cytomegalovirus infection (dated by TCRdb to 2018 to 2020). Concerning the study at large: Recently identified HLA-C-restricted CMV epitopes, whose presentation resists viral immunomodulation, were targeted by peptide stimulations together with well-studied HLA-B-restricted epitopes. Donor HLA type was relevant to the analysis, as public TCR beta signatures indicated carriage of CMV infection together with the matching HLA type.

The data were produced on an Illumina HiSeq 1500. In TCRdb, the public reads were trimmed at Q25 with fastp and aligned with MiXCR, with productive beta chains retained. Each record represents a unique CDR3 protein, reported with the most common genes and DNA among its rows. Recorded for this sample are hundreds of thousands of distinct CDR3 sequences; less than 35% of them occurred a single time. The ten most abundant clones make up 11% to 15% of the sample. In the paper's terms, the treatment or condition label means: in vitro stimulation with specific CMV peptide epitopes to enrich CMV-specific T cells. The paper's findings and limits, for the study overall: Cumulative frequency of public TCR beta family members discriminated carriers of CMV infection plus the relevant HLA type in this cohort and an independent 352-donor cohort. In the ex vivo response, HLA-C-restricted CMV-specific TCR beta clonotypes were dominant, and in two of eight donors the single most frequent clonotype came from this HLA-C-restricted group.

With respect to this clonotype: It lacks a known antigen. Qualities for individual bases were not recorded, and no much larger clone is one base off.

The receptor was isolated from a human donor in good health (CMV status not recorded). Some clones in this sample may be carry-over from other donors' samples. The material sequenced was cultured CD8+ T cells from PBMCs, taken from culture after CMV antigen stimulation.

The DNA sequence follows: TGTGCCAGCAGCTTAAGATTTAACATGAACACTGAAGCTTTCTTT. Its translation reads: CASSLRFNMNTEAFF. Recombination connected TRBV11-3 to TRBJ1-1; no D segment can be confidently identified. The V end loses 2 bases and the J end loses 0 bases, and a stretch of 10 bases separates them. Reading from cysteine to phenylalanine, the CDR3 counts 15 amino acids. Just CDR3 DNA is preserved here, 45 bases in frame from base 1. In the germline V gene, CDR1 corresponds to SGHNT and CDR2 to YENEEA.